The 9 T cell receptor beta chains in this list originate from one sample, sequenced in a study of shared clonotypes between healthy human individuals. Repertoires were generated with immunoSEQ multiplex PCR, while TCRdb's copy carries only in-frame clones and drops some. The table lists about 2.3 million clones, less than 95% of them singletons. Sequencing input: naive CD4+ T cells from PBMCs. The subset denotes: CD45RA+ positively selected. These receptors came from a young man in good health. Some clones in this sample may be carry-over from other donors' samples.

V is TRBV4-2 and J is TRBJ2-2; no clear D gene. The CDR3 is 13 amino acids. V was clipped by 0 bases and J by 6 bases, with 5 bases between them. The germline V gene encodes CDR1 LGHNA and CDR2 YNFKEQ. CDR3 bases: TGTGCCAGCAGCCAAGAAAGGGCCGGGGAGCTGTTTTTT. Its protein product is CASSQERAGELFF.

The chain has TRBV5-4 and TRBJ2-1; D possibly corresponds to TRBD1 (6 bases). Trimming left V 2 bases short and J 5 bases short, with 11 bases between. Per germline, CDR1 SGHNT and CDR2 YYREEE (reference sequence). The CDR3 extends over 14 amino acids. The CDR3 nucleotides read TGTGCCAGCAGCTTAGTTAGGACAGACAATGAGCAGTTCTTC. Its translation: CASSLVRTDNEQFF.

This clone was seen a single time. The chain uses TRBV28 and TRBJ1-3; D is unclear. Germline V lookup: CDR1 MDHEN, CDR2 SYDVKM. CDR3 length: 13 residues. The V end was cut by 9 bases, the J end by 0 bases, with 9 bases between. The CDR3 coding sequence is TGTGCCAGTACATCGTACTCTGGAAACACCATATATTTT. Its protein product is CASTSYSGNTIYF. Based on the CDR3 plus reference TRBV28 and TRBJ1-3, the full variable domain is DVKVTQSSRYLVKRTGEKVFLECVQDMDHENMFWYRQDPGLGLRLIYFSYDVKMKEKGDIPEGYSVSREKKERFSLILESASTNQTSMYLCASTSYSGNTIYFGEGSWLTVV.

This clone was detected only once. The J gene is TRBJ2-1, the V gene TRBV29-1, with D perhaps matching TRBD2 (6 bases). The CDR3 loop spans 13 amino acids. Germline V gene lookup returns CDR1 SQVTM and CDR2 ANQGSEA. Here the CDR3 DNA reads TGCGCCTCACGGGGACTCTCCTACAATGAGCAGTTCTTC. This translates into CASRGLSYNEQFF.

The J gene is TRBJ1-2, the V gene TRBV5-1, with D tentatively TRBD1 (5 bases). V was shortened by 2 bases and J by 6 bases, with 14 bases between the two germline ends. The length of the CDR3 is 14 residues. Germline CDR1 reads SGHRS; CDR2 reads YFSETQ. The CDR3 reads CASSFAGGINGYTF. The CDR3 DNA reads as TGCGCCAGCAGCTTTGCGGGGGGTATCAATGGCTACACCTTC.

As to this clone: Additional DNA sequences in this sample encode the identical CDR3. The CDR3 here is CASSLVLETQYF. CDR3 coding DNA: TGTGCCAGCAGCTTAGTTTTGGAGACCCAGTACTTC. V usage is TRBV7-9 and J usage is TRBJ2-5; D unresolved. Trimming cost V 1 base and J 5 bases, with 5 bases left between them. CDR3 length: 12 amino acids. Germline V gene sequence: CDR1 SEHNR, CDR2 FQNEAQ (reference sequence).

The chain recombines TRBV25-1 with TRBJ2-3, with D maybe TRBD2 (6 bases). The CDR3 totals 17 residues. Trimming stripped 0 bases from V and 3 bases from J, with 16 bases between. CDR1 is MGHDK and CDR2 is SYGVNS in the germline V gene. This CDR3 reads CASSEYGATRVTDTQYF. The CDR3 DNA reads as TGTGCCAGCAGTGAATATGGGGCGACTAGGGTGACAGATACGCAGTATTTT.

The gene calls are TRBV28 and TRBJ1-5; D not resolved. The germline gives CDR1 MDHEN, CDR2 SYDVKM. This CDR3 is 14 amino acids long. The ends were cut back, 6 bases at V and 2 bases at J, with 11 bases in the middle. CDR3 sequence (DNA): TGTGCCAGCAGAGTTCAGGATCGCAATCAGCCCCAGCATTTT. This encodes CASRVQDRNQPQHF.

The rearrangement uses TRBV5-1 and TRBJ2-5; 9 bases agree with TRBD2. Trimming cost V 5 bases and J 1 base; bases outside gene matches: 9. Per the germline V gene, CDR1 is SGHRS and CDR2 is YFSETQ. This CDR3 contains 16 residues. The CDR3 here is CASRSLAGGSQETQYF. In DNA form, the CDR3 reads TGCGCCAGCAGATCGCTGGCGGGGGGGTCCCAAGAGACCCAGTACTTC. The variable domain in full, completed from reference TRBV5-1 and TRBJ2-5, reads KAGVTQTPRYLIKTRGQQVTLSCSPISGHRSVSWYQQTPGQGLQFLFEYFSETQRNKGNFPGRFSGRQFSNSRSEMNVSTLELGDSALYLCASRSLAGGSQETQYFGPGTRLLVL.